The present T cell receptor beta chain was sequenced within a study of T cell responses to AZD1222 COVID-19 vaccine. Assay: immunoSEQ multiplex PCR; the TCRdb copy retains only in-frame clones and omits some. The profile covers 90,000 to 120,000 clones, with roughly 87% appearing a single time and around 4.3% taken by the ten largest. V shed 6 bases and J shed 10 bases, with 12 bases lying between them. Looked up from germline, CDR1 is MNHEY and CDR2 is SVGEGT. The CDR3 runs to 11 residues. This chain connects TRBV6-2 or TRBV6-3 to TRBJ1-1, with a weak D call TRBD1 (5 bases). Specimen: peripheral blood, collected on day 0 of AZD1222 vaccination. This receptor was identified in an adult in good health. The CDR3 sequence: CASSSGTRAFF. The CDR3 DNA reads TGTGCCAGCAGCTCAGGGACGCGAGCTTTCTTT.